One and the same sample provided the 10 T cell receptor beta chains below, sequenced in a study of vaccination effects on CD4 cells after COVID-19. ViraFEST assay sequencing came after antigen-specific CD4+ T cells were expanded with viral peptide pools. The authors isolated CD4+ T cells after around 11 days of culture. Having tested negative for nucleocapsid antibodies, the vaccine recipients showed no prior SARS-CoV-2 infection. Their specific antigens are unknown. Only in-frame clones appear in the TCRdb table, and some are missing; sequencing was by immunoSEQ multiplex PCR. This sample has around 66,000 clones, with 60% to 80% found just once. Sequencing was performed on CD4+ T cells from PBMCs cultured with HCoV-OC43 spike peptides, taken before COVID-19 vaccination. Subset in this sample: HCoV-OC43 spike overlapping peptide pool stimulation. These receptors came from a human donor who received a COVID-19 vaccine.

This clone is a singleton in its sample. For the CDR3, the DNA is TGCGCCAGCAGCTTCCCAGGGGGAGAGACCCAGTACTTC. Amino acids: CASSFPGGETQYF. V and J are TRBV5-1 and TRBJ2-5, with 7 bases lining up with TRBD1. Germline V gene sequence: CDR1 SGHRS, CDR2 YFSETQ. With V trimmed by 2 bases and J by 4 bases, 2 bases remained unmatched. The CDR3 totals 13 residues.

This clone appeared a single time. The chain uses TRBV5-1 and TRBJ2-5; 7 bases are a match to TRBD1. Germline V gene data show CDR1 as SGHRS and CDR2 as YFSETQ. V gave up 4 bases and J gave up 5 bases; unmatched junction bases: 11. This CDR3 has 15 amino acids. The CDR3 loop is CASSPGQFKGETQYF. CDR3 DNA: TGCGCCAGCAGCCCGGGACAGTTCAAGGGGGAGACCCAGTACTTC.

The rearrangement links TRBV19 to TRBJ2-5; 12 bases line up with TRBD1. There are 17 residues in the CDR3. The junction had 7 bases not matched to a gene; V was cut back by 4 bases and J by 1 base. Germline V lookup: CDR1 LNHDA, CDR2 SQIVND (reference sequence). The CDR3, as DNA: TGTGCCAGTAGTAAAACCGGGACAGGGGGCCGCCAAGAGACCCAGTACTTC. It specifies CASSKTGTGGRQETQYF.

This chain uses TRBV23-1 with TRBJ2-7, with 7 bases identical to TRBD1. TRBV23-1 is an ORF; its function is uncertain. CDR3 length: 16 amino acids. Germline trimming cut 5 bases from V and 3 bases from J; bases unmatched to any gene: 13. Here the CDR3 reads CASSYRSGQLRYEQYV. In DNA, the CDR3 is TGCGCCAGCAGTTATCGTTCGGGACAGCTCCGCTACGAGCAGTACGTC.

The V and J genes are TRBV2 and TRBJ2-3, with 8 bases lining up with TRBD2. The CDR3 extends over 15 amino acids. J lost 1 base, V lost 7 bases, and 7 bases had no gene match. Germline lookup yields CDR1 SNHLY and CDR2 FYNNEI. In DNA, the CDR3 is TGTGCCAGCAATTACATTAGCGGGGGCACAGATACGCAGTATTTT. This gives the protein CASNYISGGTDTQYF. Full variable domain (rest looked up from reference TRBV2 and TRBJ2-3): EPEVTQTPSHQVTQMGQEVILRCVPISNHLYFYWYRQILGQKVEFLVSFYNNEISEKSEIFDDQFSVERPDGSNFTLKIRSTKLEDSAMYFCASNYISGGTDTQYFGPGTRLTVL.

This clone was counted between two and nine times. The chain has TRBV7-2 and TRBJ2-7, with 7 positions matching TRBD1. V lost 4 bases, J lost 3 bases, and 3 bases stayed unmatched. Germline CDR1 reads SGHTA; CDR2 reads FQGNSA. CDR3 length: 13 amino acids. CDR3 nucleotides: TGTGCCAGCAGCTCAGGGGGTTACTACGAGCAGTACGTC. It yields the protein CASSSGGYYEQYV.

The V gene is TRBV6-2 or TRBV6-3, the J gene TRBJ2-7; D may correspond to TRBD1 or TRBD2 (6 bases each). V lost 6 bases and J 3 bases, leaving 21 bases between the germline ends. Germline values: CDR1 MNHEY, CDR2 SVGEGT. CDR3 length: 16 residues. CDR3 protein: CASSRERAGQIYEQYV. For the CDR3, the DNA is TGTGCCAGCAGCAGAGAAAGGGCGGGACAAATCTACGAGCAGTACGTC.

The chain is built from TRBV5-4 and TRBJ2-6; D is unclear. Looked up from germline, CDR1 is SGHNT and CDR2 is YYREEE (reference sequence). This CDR3 spans 13 amino acids. Trimming cost V 5 bases and J 3 bases, with 6 bases left between them. The CDR3 nucleotides read TGTGCCAGCAGGAATGATGGGGCCAACGTCCTGACTTTC. It yields the protein CASRNDGANVLTF.

The CDR3, as DNA: TGTGCCAGCATTAGGACAGGGCGGTGGACCCAGTACTTC. The encoded protein is CASIRTGRWTQYF. This chain links TRBV21-1 with TRBJ2-5; no DNA check was done on the table's D call, TRBD1. TRBV21-1 is an annotated pseudogene. The length of the CDR3 is 13 residues.

Points on this clone: Additional DNA sequences in this sample encode the identical CDR3. The chain uses TRBV5-1 and TRBJ1-3; no clear D. Trimming shortened V by 0 bases and J by 0 bases, and 7 bases separated the two germline ends. Germline CDR1 is SGHRS and CDR2 is YFSETQ. The CDR3 is 15 residues long. For the CDR3, the DNA is TGCGCCAGCAGCTTGGACGGCAACTCTGGAAACACCATATATTTT. It is translated as CASSLDGNSGNTIYF.